The 27 T cell receptor beta chains presented below share a single source sample, sequenced in a study of technical replicates of blood from a handful of donors. Sequencing used immunoSEQ multiplex PCR; TCRdb keeps in-frame clones, though not all of them. The data hold fewer than 90,000 clones, with around 91% observed a single time. Input material: T cells isolated from PBMCs. These receptors were collected from a human donor in good health.

J is TRBJ2-2 and V is TRBV2; TRBD2 matches at 15 bases. CDR1 is SNHLY, CDR2 FYNNEI, per germline. CDR3 length equals 17 residues. The trim removed 4 bases at V and 5 bases at J, leaving 5 bases unmatched. This CDR3 reads CASSVGLAGGGTGELFF. The CDR3 nucleotides are TGTGCCAGCAGTGTGGGACTAGCGGGAGGTGGGACCGGGGAGCTGTTTTTT.

The CDR3 loop is CASSQQIGGQPQHF. Written as DNA, the CDR3 is TGCGCCAGCAGCCAGCAAATTGGAGGACAGCCCCAGCATTTT. The chain is built from TRBV4-1 and TRBJ1-5, with D unclear. The CDR3 is made up of 14 amino acids. From germline, CDR1 is MGHRA and CDR2 YSYEKL. Trimming took off 3 bases at V and 7 bases at J, with 13 bases between the two ends.

The chain couples TRBV7-3 to TRBJ2-3; a possible D gene is TRBD1 (6 bases). CDR1 and CDR2 from the germline V gene are SGHTA and FQGTGA. V dropped 5 bases and J dropped 2 bases, with 14 bases sitting between them. This CDR3 has 15 amino acids. CDR3: CASSPYPGHTDTQYF. The CDR3, as DNA: TGTGCCAGCAGCCCTTACCCGGGACACACAGATACGCAGTATTTT.

The chain has TRBV4-2 and TRBJ2-7; a weak D match, TRBD1 (6 bases). This CDR3 comprises 14 residues. The V gene lost 2 bases and the J gene lost 6 bases, with 14 bases spanning the gap. Germline lookup yields CDR1 LGHNA and CDR2 YNFKEQ. DNA for the CDR3: TGTGCCAGCAGCCAAACAGGGAGTTTAGGCGAGCAGTACTTC. It translates to CASSQTGSLGEQYF.

The chain uses TRBV2 and TRBJ2-2; D uncertain. V lost 9 bases and J lost 6, with 14 bases in between. Germline CDR1 is SNHLY and CDR2 is FYNNEI. This CDR3 is 13 amino acids long. Written as DNA, the CDR3 is TGTGCCAGGAGCTACGAATTGGCCGGGGAGCTGTTTTTT. Translation gives CARSYELAGELFF.

The CDR3 is CASSPKTGQGSTMSPYEQYF. DNA of the CDR3: TGTGCCAGCTCACCGAAGACCGGACAGGGTTCTACTATGTCCCCCTACGAGCAGTACTTC. The rearrangement joins TRBV18 to TRBJ2-7; 8 nucleotides agree with TRBD1. CDR3 length: 20 residues. J was trimmed by 2 bases and V by 3 bases; bases with no gene match: 21. Looked up from germline, CDR1 is KGHSH and CDR2 is LQKENI.

The CDR3 here is CASSQVAAGGHEQYF. The CDR3, as DNA: TGTGCCAGCAGCCAAGTAGCAGCGGGAGGACACGAGCAGTACTTC. The chain is built from TRBV4-2 and TRBJ2-7; 9 nucleotides align to TRBD2. The V and J ends lost 1 base and 5 bases, in that order; junction bases with no gene match: 6. CDR3 length equals 15 residues. CDR1 LGHNA and CDR2 YNFKEQ come from the germline V gene.

The V gene is TRBV6-6, the J gene TRBJ2-1; 7 positions match TRBD2. With V trimmed by 6 bases and J by 9 bases, 11 bases remained unmatched. The CDR3 length is 14 residues. CDR1 is MNHNY and CDR2 is SVGAGI in the germline V gene (reference sequence). CDR3 in DNA: TGTGCCAGCAGCCACGGGGGGAGACTCGGTGAGCAGTTCTTC. It specifies CASSHGGRLGEQFF.

CDR3 protein: CAWSALSGWLNEQFF. The CDR3 bases are TGTGCCTGGAGTGCCCTTAGCGGGTGGCTAAATGAGCAGTTCTTC. V is TRBV30 and J is TRBJ2-1; TRBD2 agrees at 7 bases. Germline CDR1 reads GTSNPN; CDR2 reads SVGIG (reference sequence). The length of the CDR3 is 15 residues. V lost 1 base, J lost 7 bases, and 10 bases stayed unmatched.

The chain carries TRBV18 and TRBJ1-5, with D uncertain. Trimming shortened V by 2 bases and J by 0 bases, and 14 bases separated the two germline ends. The CDR3 extends over 17 amino acids. In germline, CDR1 is KGHSH, CDR2 LQKENI. In nucleotides, the CDR3 is TGTGCCAGCTCACCAGGCACCATGGGCCATAGCAATCAGCCCCAGCATTTT. Translated: CASSPGTMGHSNQPQHF.

V gene TRBV27 combines with J gene TRBJ2-7; 8 positions agree with TRBD1. Germline lookup yields CDR1 MNHEY and CDR2 SMNVEV (reference sequence). V gave up 5 bases and J gave up 3 bases; unmatched junction bases: 6. CDR3 length: 14 amino acids. The CDR3 spells CASSHGQGGYEQYF. DNA for the CDR3: TGTGCCAGCAGTCATGGACAGGGAGGCTACGAGCAGTACTTC.

V and J are TRBV9 and TRBJ2-7; TRBD2 aligns across 8 bases. CDR1 and CDR2 from the germline V gene are SGDLS and YYNGEE. J lost 4 bases, V lost 3 bases, and 9 bases had no gene match. The CDR3 is 15 residues long. This CDR3 reads CASSGSGIRAYEQYF. CDR3 bases: TGTGCCAGCAGCGGTAGCGGGATAAGGGCTTACGAGCAGTACTTC.

V is TRBV4-1 and J is TRBJ1-2; D is perhaps TRBD1 (6 bases). V lost 1 base to trimming and J lost 2 bases, with 20 bases between them. Germline assignment: CDR1 MGHRA and CDR2 YSYEKL. This CDR3 has 18 residues. CDR3 loop: CASSQVYFFRDKNYGYTF. CDR3 DNA sequence: TGCGCCAGCAGCCAAGTTTATTTTTTTCGGGACAAAAACTATGGCTACACCTTC.

The chain combines TRBV5-5 with TRBJ2-3; 14 bases agree with TRBD2. The CDR3 totals 18 residues. Germline CDR1 reads SGHKS; CDR2 reads YYEKEE (reference sequence). J lost 4 bases, V lost 1 base, and 8 bases had no gene match. The CDR3: CASSLYGTSGSWADTQYF. In DNA form, the CDR3 reads TGTGCCAGCAGCTTGTACGGGACTAGCGGGAGTTGGGCAGATACGCAGTATTTT. Using reference TRBV5-5 and TRBJ2-3 for the parts outside the CDR3, the full variable domain is DAGVTQSPTHLIKTRGQQVTLRCSPISGHKSVSWYQQVLGQGPQFIFQYYEKEERGRGNFPDRFSARQFPNYSSELNVNALLLGDSALYLCASSLYGTSGSWADTQYFGPGTRLTVL.

The chain has TRBV5-1 and TRBJ2-2; 11 bases line up with TRBD2. J lost 4 bases, V lost 3 bases, and 14 bases had no gene match. The CDR3 is made up of 19 amino acids. The germline gives CDR1 SGHRS, CDR2 YFSETQ. The CDR3 bases are TGCGCCAGCAGCTCTAGAGTAGCGGGAGGGCCTGGAAGCACCGGGGAGCTGTTTTTT. Its translation: CASSSRVAGGPGSTGELFF.

This rearrangement joins TRBV29-1 to TRBJ2-1; 7 bases agree with TRBD2. Germline V lookup: CDR1 SQVTM, CDR2 ANQGSEA. The CDR3 consists of 13 residues. J gave up 8 bases and V 3 bases, and 7 bases lay outside the gene matches. The CDR3 loop is CSVEGGSRYEQFF. CDR3 DNA sequence: TGCAGCGTTGAGGGCGGGAGTCGGTATGAGCAGTTCTTC.

This rearrangement joins TRBV4-1 to TRBJ2-4; TRBD2 matches at 10 bases. Looked up from germline, CDR1 is MGHRA and CDR2 is YSYEKL. After removal of 4 bases from V and 7 bases from J, the junction contained 13 bases not matched to a gene. The CDR3 consists of 17 residues. CDR3 bases: TGCGCCAGCAGCCTACTAGAGCAGCGGGAGGGGTCTAACATTCAGTACTTC. Its protein product is CASSLLEQREGSNIQYF.

This chain joins TRBV7-9 and TRBJ1-2, with D possibly TRBD1 on 5 matching bases. V was shortened by 5 bases and J by 7 bases, with 14 bases between the two germline ends. The CDR3 has 13 amino acids. CDR1 and CDR2 from the germline V gene are SEHNR and FQNEAQ (reference sequence). The CDR3: CASSPGGRVGYTF. The CDR3, as DNA: TGTGCCAGCAGCCCGGGGGGTCGGGTTGGCTACACCTTC. Variable domain in full (rest from reference TRBV7-9 and TRBJ1-2): DTGVSQNPRHKITKRGQNVTFRCDPISEHNRLYWYRQTLGQGPEFLTYFQNEAQLEKSRLLSDRFSAERPKGSFSTLEIQRTEQGDSAMYLCASSPGGRVGYTFGSGTRLTVV.

This clone has only one observation. The genes are TRBV4-3 and TRBJ2-3, with TRBD2 matching over 7 bases. This CDR3 is built from 16 residues. J lost 0 bases, V lost 4 bases, and 7 bases had no gene match. The V gene's germline CDR1 is LGHNA and CDR2 YSLEER. CDR3 DNA: TGCGCCAGCAGCCGGGAGGGACGCTCTAGCACAGATACGCAGTATTTT. Protein: CASSREGRSSTDTQYF.

The chain recombines TRBV7-9 with TRBJ2-1, with D possibly TRBD2 on 6 matching bases. The ends were cut back, 0 bases at V and 6 bases at J, with 18 bases in the middle. CDR1 and CDR2 from the germline V gene are SEHNR and FQNEAQ (reference sequence). This CDR3 has 17 amino acids. The CDR3 DNA reads as TGTGCCAGCAGCTTAGCGTCGGCGGGAATCAATCCCAATGAGCAGTTCTTC. This gives the protein CASSLASAGINPNEQFF.

This chain connects TRBV10-1 to TRBJ2-7; D is uncertain. The CDR3 has 16 amino acids. Germline CDR1 is WNHNN and CDR2 is SYGVQD (reference sequence). With 6 bases removed from V and 0 bases from J, the gap between germline ends came to 18 bases. This CDR3 is CASRLLFQRSSYEQYF. CDR3 DNA: TGCGCCAGCAGACTTCTATTCCAGAGGAGCTCCTACGAGCAGTACTTC.

The rearrangement links TRBV5-5 to TRBJ2-7, with TRBD2 matching over 10 bases. Germline loops: CDR1 SGHKS, CDR2 YYEKEE (reference sequence). The trim removed 4 bases at V and 3 bases at J, leaving 10 bases unmatched. The CDR3 runs 16 residues. Here the CDR3 DNA reads TGTGCCAGCAGCCTTTCCGGACTAGCGGATTTCTACGAGCAGTACTTC. It translates to CASSLSGLADFYEQYF.

V is TRBV25-1 and J is TRBJ1-1, with D perhaps TRBD1 (5 bases). Germline V gives CDR1 MGHDK, CDR2 SYGVNS. V was clipped by 6 bases and J by 5 bases, with 16 bases between them. The CDR3 covers 14 residues. The CDR3 loop reads CASRVSGGRTEAFF. The CDR3 region has the DNA TGTGCCAGCAGAGTATCGGGGGGGAGGACTGAAGCTTTCTTT.

J is TRBJ1-5 and V is TRBV7-7, with unresolved D. V shed 2 bases and J shed 8 bases, with 7 bases lying between them. The length of the CDR3 is 12 residues. Germline V gene sequence: CDR1 SSHAT, CDR2 FNYEAQ (reference sequence). Here the CDR3 DNA reads TGTGCCAGCAGCTTATACGGGAAGCCCCAGCATTTT. Its protein is CASSLYGKPQHF.

The CDR3 is CASSEWEGEGRNEQFF. CDR3 sequence (DNA): TGTGCCAGCAGTGAATGGGAGGGGGAGGGTAGGAATGAGCAGTTCTTC. The chain is built from TRBV6-1 and TRBJ2-1, with D possibly TRBD2 on 7 matching bases. CDR3 size: 16 residues. Germline loops: CDR1 MNHNS, CDR2 SASEGT. V was shortened by 2 bases and J by 7 bases, with 18 bases between the two germline ends.

This chain joins TRBV18 and TRBJ1-1; 7 bases are a match to TRBD1. CDR3 length: 13 residues. Germline assignment: CDR1 KGHSH and CDR2 LQKENI. The V segment lost 1 base and the J segment 7 bases; nucleotides outside the gene matches: 3. The DNA for the CDR3 is TGTGCCAGCTCACCACAGGGGGCGGGTGAAGCTTTCTTT. Protein sequence: CASSPQGAGEAFF. Supplemented by reference TRBV18 and TRBJ1-1, the full variable domain reads NAGVMQNPRHLVRRRGQEARLRCSPMKGHSHVYWYRQLPEEGLKFMVYLQKENIIDESGMPKERFSAEFPKEGPSILRIQQVVRGDSAAYFCASSPQGAGEAFFGQGTRLTVV.

The chain carries TRBV7-6 and TRBJ2-5, with D unclear. The germline V gene has CDR1 SGHVS and CDR2 FNYEAQ. The CDR3 totals 12 residues. V lost 1 base, J lost 5 bases, and 5 bases lay in between. The CDR3 is CASSLVLETQYF. In nucleotides, the CDR3 is TGTGCCAGCAGCTTAGTCTTGGAGACCCAGTACTTC.